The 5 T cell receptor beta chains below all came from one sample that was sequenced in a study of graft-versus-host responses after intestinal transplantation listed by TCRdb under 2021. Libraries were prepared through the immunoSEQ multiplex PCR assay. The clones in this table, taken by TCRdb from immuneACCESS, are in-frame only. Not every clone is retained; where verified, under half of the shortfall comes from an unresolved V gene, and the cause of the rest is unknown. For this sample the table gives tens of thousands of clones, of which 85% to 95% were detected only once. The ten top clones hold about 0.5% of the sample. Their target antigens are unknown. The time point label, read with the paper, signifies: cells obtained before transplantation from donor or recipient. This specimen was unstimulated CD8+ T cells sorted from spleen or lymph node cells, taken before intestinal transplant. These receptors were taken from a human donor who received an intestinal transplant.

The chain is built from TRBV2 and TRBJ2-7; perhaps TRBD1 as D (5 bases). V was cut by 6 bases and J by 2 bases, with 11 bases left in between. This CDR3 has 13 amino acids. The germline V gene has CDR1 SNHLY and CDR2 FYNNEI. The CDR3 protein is CASRLLDTYEQYF. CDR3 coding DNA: TGTGCCAGCAGGCTCCTGGACACCTACGAGCAGTACTTC.

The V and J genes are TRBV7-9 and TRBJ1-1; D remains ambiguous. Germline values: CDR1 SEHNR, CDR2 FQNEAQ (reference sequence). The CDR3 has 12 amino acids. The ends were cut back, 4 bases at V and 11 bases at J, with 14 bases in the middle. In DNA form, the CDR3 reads TGTGCCAGCAGCTCACTAGACGTGTATGCTTTCTTT. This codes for CASSSLDVYAFF.

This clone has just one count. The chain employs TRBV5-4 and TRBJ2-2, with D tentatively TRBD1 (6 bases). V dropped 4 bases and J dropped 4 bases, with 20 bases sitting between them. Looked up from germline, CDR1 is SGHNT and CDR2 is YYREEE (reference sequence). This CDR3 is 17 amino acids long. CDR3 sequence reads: CASSTNMGASVTGELFF. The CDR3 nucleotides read TGTGCCAGCAGCACGAATATGGGGGCATCGGTCACCGGGGAGCTGTTTTTT.

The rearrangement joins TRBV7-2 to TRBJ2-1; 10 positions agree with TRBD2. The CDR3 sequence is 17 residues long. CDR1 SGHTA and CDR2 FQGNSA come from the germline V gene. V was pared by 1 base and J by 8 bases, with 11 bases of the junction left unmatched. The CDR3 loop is CASSLEARLAGVDEQFF. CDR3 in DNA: TGTGCCAGCAGCTTAGAGGCTCGGCTAGCGGGGGTCGATGAGCAGTTCTTC.

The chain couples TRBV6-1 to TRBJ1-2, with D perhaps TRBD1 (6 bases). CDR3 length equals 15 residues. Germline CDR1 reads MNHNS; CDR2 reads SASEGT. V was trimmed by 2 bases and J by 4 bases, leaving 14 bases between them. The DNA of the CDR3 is TGTGCCAGCAGTGAACTTCTGGGACACTCCTATGGCTACACCTTC. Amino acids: CASSELLGHSYGYTF.